The 27 T cell receptor beta chains below come from one sample, sequenced in a study of shared clonotypes between healthy human individuals. CD45RO-negative cells were positively selected for CCR7, leaving out terminally differentiated effector memory CD45RA+ cells. The data were produced by immunoSEQ multiplex PCR, yet TCRdb's version contains in-frame clones alone and is incomplete. Of millions of clones listed, about 95% are singletons. Sequences were obtained from naive CD8+ T cells sorted from blood. These receptors originate from a man younger than 35 in good health.

The chain joins TRBV10-2 to TRBJ2-3, with a weak D call TRBD1 (6 bases). The germline CDR1 and CDR2 sequences are WSHSY and SAAADI. Between the trimmed V and J ends, which lost 7 bases and 4 bases, there was a span of 15 bases. The CDR3 runs 14 residues. DNA for the CDR3: TGCGCCAGCACCCCGGACAGTAGGGCAGATACGCAGTATTTT. Amino acid sequence: CASTPDSRADTQYF.

CDR3 bases: TGTGCCAGCAGTGACTATCTTAGCGGGGGGATCGCAGATACGCAGTATTTT. Its translation is CASSDYLSGGIADTQYF. The V call is TRBV6-1, the J call TRBJ2-3; 10 bases are a match to TRBD2. Germline-derived CDR1 and CDR2 are MNHNS and SASEGT. Losses at the gene ends were 3 bases for V and 4 bases for J; bases not matched to a gene: 10. This CDR3 contains 17 residues.

The gene calls are TRBV6-1 and TRBJ2-3; 8 positions match TRBD2. The CDR3 covers 15 residues. Per the germline V gene, CDR1 is MNHNS and CDR2 is SASEGT. The V gene end was trimmed by 8 bases and the J gene end by 0 bases; junction bases not matched to a gene: 7. CDR3 DNA sequence: TGTGCCAGCGGAGAGCGGGGGCGAAGCACAGATACGCAGTATTTT. Encoded protein: CASGERGRSTDTQYF.

Here the CDR3 DNA reads TGTGCCAGCAGCTTAGCCGACAGGGCGAACACTGAAGCTTTCTTT. This translates into CASSLADRANTEAFF. This chain uses TRBV13 with TRBJ1-1, with 7 nucleotides matching TRBD1. The CDR3 spans 15 residues. The germline V gene encodes CDR1 PRHDT and CDR2 FYEKMQ (reference sequence). The V and J ends lost 1 base and 1 base, in that order; junction bases with no gene match: 3.

Points on this clone: Other DNA sequences in this sample translate to the same CDR3. The V call is TRBV13, the J call TRBJ2-7; TRBD2 aligns across 9 bases. The J segment lost 3 bases and the V segment lost 4 bases, leaving 4 bases of the junction unmatched. CDR1 is PRHDT, CDR2 FYEKMQ, per germline (reference sequence). The CDR3 runs to 14 residues. In DNA, the CDR3 is TGTGCCAGCAGCTCCGGGACTAGCAGCTACGAGCAGTACTTC. Encoded protein: CASSSGTSSYEQYF. Full variable domain (rest looked up from reference TRBV13 and TRBJ2-7): AAGVIQSPRHLIKEKRETATLKCYPIPRHDTVYWYQQGPGQDPQFLISFYEKMQSDKGSIPDRFSAQQFSDYHSELNMSSLELGDSALYFCASSSGTSSYEQYFGPGTRLTVT.

The rearrangement uses TRBV7-9 and TRBJ1-2, with D possibly being TRBD1 (6 bases). CDR1 is SEHNR, CDR2 FQNEAQ, per germline (reference sequence). CDR3 length: 14 amino acids. Trimming removed 3 bases from V and 8 bases from J, with 16 bases in between. The CDR3 spells CASSFGQNMWGYTF. Written as DNA, the CDR3 is TGTGCCAGCAGCTTCGGACAGAACATGTGGGGCTACACCTTC. The full variable domain, its missing parts supplied by reference TRBV7-9 and TRBJ1-2, is DTGVSQNPRHKITKRGQNVTFRCDPISEHNRLYWYRQTLGQGPEFLTYFQNEAQLEKSRLLSDRFSAERPKGSFSTLEIQRTEQGDSAMYLCASSFGQNMWGYTFGSGTRLTVV.

The chain has TRBV5-5 and TRBJ2-2, with D perhaps TRBD1 (6 bases). V gave up 3 bases and J gave up 3 bases, with 12 bases separating them. This CDR3 spans 15 amino acids. The V gene's germline CDR1 is SGHKS and CDR2 YYEKEE (reference sequence). The CDR3 bases are TGTGCCAGCAGCTCGGACAGTCCGGACACCGGGGAGCTGTTTTTT. Translated, it gives CASSSDSPDTGELFF.

This chain uses TRBV10-3 with TRBJ1-1; D remains unclear. Germline loops: CDR1 ENHRY, CDR2 SYGVKD. CDR3 length: 16 amino acids. Between the trimmed V and J ends, which lost 2 bases and 5 bases, there was a span of 18 bases. The CDR3 nucleotides read TGTGCCATCAGTGAGAACGCACGGGCCGAGGGTACTGAAGCTTTCTTT. Protein product: CAISENARAEGTEAFF.

This rearrangement joins TRBV6-1 to TRBJ1-6, with D unclear. V was cut by 4 bases and J by 7 bases, with 20 bases left in between. The germline gives CDR1 MNHNS, CDR2 SASEGT. There are 17 residues in the CDR3. CDR3 protein: CASSVQTTSSPNSPLHF. DNA for the CDR3: TGTGCCAGCAGTGTCCAAACAACCAGTAGCCCGAATTCACCCCTCCACTTT.

J is TRBJ2-1 and V is TRBV4-1, with TRBD1 matching 9 bases. The CDR3 extends over 15 amino acids. The trim removed 4 bases at V and 4 bases at J, leaving 5 bases unmatched. Germline lookup yields CDR1 MGHRA and CDR2 YSYEKL. This CDR3 reads CASSPRTGDYNEQFF. In DNA, the CDR3 is TGCGCCAGCAGCCCTCGGACAGGGGATTACAATGAGCAGTTCTTC.

A remark on this clone: One end of the junction varies from germline; a read error may be responsible. The rearrangement joins TRBV7-9 to TRBJ2-7; the D gene could be TRBD1 or TRBD2 (5 bases each). This CDR3 is 12 amino acids long. The germline V gene has CDR1 SEHNR and CDR2 FQNEAQ (reference sequence). The CDR3 DNA follows: TGTGCCAGCAGTCCTTGGGGGACCCAATTCGACTTC. Translation gives CASSPWGTQFDF.

The V and J genes are TRBV9 and TRBJ2-5; no firm D call. Trimming pared 3 bases from V and 2 bases from J, leaving 14 bases between. This CDR3 contains 15 residues. Per germline, CDR1 SGDLS and CDR2 YYNGEE. The CDR3 nucleotides read TGTGCCAGCAGCGAGTTAGTAGGTTCGCAAGAGACCCAGTACTTC. It is translated as CASSELVGSQETQYF.

The rearrangement links TRBV29-1 to TRBJ2-7; possibly TRBD1 for D (6 bases). With 6 bases removed from V and 0 bases from J, the gap between germline ends came to 9 bases. Germline V CDR1 and CDR2: SQVTM, ANQGSEA. This CDR3 contains 12 residues. CDR3 bases: TGCAGCGTGGTGGGACACTCCTACGAGCAGTACTTC. Its protein is CSVVGHSYEQYF.

The gene calls are TRBV5-6 and TRBJ1-2; the D gene is possibly TRBD1 (5 bases). Between the trimmed V and J ends, which lost 5 bases and 5 bases, there was a span of 16 bases. Germline CDR1 SGHDT, CDR2 YYEEEE. The CDR3 has 14 residues. In DNA, the CDR3 is TGTGCCAGCAGGCTAAACGGGGGAACGTATGGCTACACCTTC. It specifies CASRLNGGTYGYTF.

The chain couples TRBV11-2 to TRBJ1-3, with TRBD1 as a possible D gene (5 bases). Trimming left V 7 bases short and J 0 bases short, with 7 bases between. In germline, CDR1 is SGHAT, CDR2 FQNNGV. This CDR3 contains 13 residues. For the CDR3, the DNA is TGTGCCAGCACACAGGTCTCTGGAAACACCATATATTTT. It is translated as CASTQVSGNTIYF.

Remarks on this clone: The sample contains more than one DNA sequence encoding this CDR3. The chain recombines TRBV7-2 with TRBJ2-5; D is possibly TRBD1 or TRBD2 (5 bases each). Germline CDR1 and CDR2: SGHTA and FQGNSA. This CDR3 has 14 residues. The V and J ends lost 1 base and 5 bases respectively, with 11 bases between them. The CDR3 reads CASSLVRGAETQYF. CDR3 DNA sequence: TGTGCCAGCAGCTTAGTTCGGGGCGCGGAGACCCAGTACTTC.

The CDR3 nucleotides read TGTGCCAGCTCACCACCGCCGAGAACTCCAGATACGCAGTATTTT. As protein: CASSPPPRTPDTQYF. The chain has TRBV18 and TRBJ2-3; no firm D call. The CDR3 length is 15 residues. Trimming took 0 bases from V and 4 from J, leaving 11 bases between them. Germline values: CDR1 KGHSH, CDR2 LQKENI. Full variable domain (remainder filled in from reference TRBV18 and TRBJ2-3): NAGVMQNPRHLVRRRGQEARLRCSPMKGHSHVYWYRQLPEEGLKFMVYLQKENIIDESGMPKERFSAEFPKEGPSILRIQQVVRGDSAAYFCASSPPPRTPDTQYFGPGTRLTVL.

The rearrangement uses TRBV11-2 and TRBJ2-7, with 7 bases identical to TRBD2. The CDR3 runs to 14 residues. In germline, CDR1 is SGHAT, CDR2 FQNNGV. V lost 1 base, J lost 2 bases, and 2 bases stayed unmatched. This chain's CDR3 is CASSLGREAYEQYF. CDR3 DNA sequence: TGTGCCAGCAGCTTAGGTCGGGAGGCCTACGAGCAGTACTTC.

This chain uses TRBV6-1 with TRBJ2-7; 9 positions match TRBD1. This CDR3 comprises 18 residues. With 1 base clipped from V and 0 bases from J, the junction kept 10 bases outside the gene matches. The germline gives CDR1 MNHNS, CDR2 SASEGT. In nucleotides, the CDR3 is TGTGCCAGCAGTGAAGAATTCGTGCGGACAGGGGTCTCCTACGAGCAGTACTTC. This sequence encodes CASSEEFVRTGVSYEQYF.

The chain carries TRBV14 and TRBJ1-1; TRBD1 is a possible D gene (6 bases). Per germline, CDR1 SGHDN and CDR2 FVKESK. The V gene lost 3 bases and the J gene lost 4 bases, with 9 bases spanning the gap. The CDR3 has 13 amino acids. The CDR3 nucleotides are TGTGCCAGCAGCCACAACAGGGCCACTGAAGCTTTCTTT. Translation gives CASSHNRATEAFF. Together with reference TRBV14 and TRBJ1-1, the CDR3 gives the full variable domain: EAGVTQFPSHSVIEKGQTVTLRCDPISGHDNLYWYRRVMGKEIKFLLHFVKESKQDESGMPNNRFLAERTGGTYSTLKVQPAELEDSGVYFCASSHNRATEAFFGQGTRLTVV.

This clone was picked up a small number of times. This sequence joins TRBV27 and TRBJ1-6; D is unclear. The CDR3 sequence is 15 residues long. CDR1 is MNHEY, CDR2 SMNVEV, per germline (reference sequence). V lost 5 bases to trimming and J lost 8 bases, with 16 bases between them. The DNA for the CDR3 is TGTGCCAGCAGTCCCCTTCCCCCCGGGGATTCACCCCTCCACTTT. Translated: CASSPLPPGDSPLHF.

This sequence joins TRBV9 and TRBJ1-1; no firm D call. The CDR3 sequence is 14 residues long. V was pared by 0 bases and J by 4 bases, with 10 bases between. Germline V gene data show CDR1 as SGDLS and CDR2 as YYNGEE. In DNA, the CDR3 is TGTGCCAGCAGCGTAGAGTGGGCAAGCACTGAAGCTTTCTTT. It codes for CASSVEWASTEAFF.

The chain links TRBV29-1 to TRBJ2-7, with a weak D call TRBD1 (5 bases). V shed 8 bases and J shed 3 bases, with 17 bases lying between them. The germline V gene encodes CDR1 SQVTM and CDR2 ANQGSEA. The CDR3 has 13 residues. The CDR3 protein is CSSIGGADYEQYF. The CDR3 bases are TGCAGCTCCATTGGTGGGGCAGACTACGAGCAGTACTTC.

This clone is a singleton in its sample. The genes are TRBV6-6 and TRBJ1-6, with D tentatively TRBD1 (5 bases). CDR3 length: 15 residues. The V gene's germline CDR1 is MNHNY and CDR2 SVGAGI (reference sequence). The germline V and J ends were trimmed by 4 bases and 5 bases, with 12 bases remaining between them. CDR3 sequence reads: CASSSAWGNNSPLHF. As DNA, the CDR3 is TGTGCCAGCAGTTCCGCATGGGGGAATAATTCACCCCTCCACTTT.

The CDR3 DNA reads TGTGCCAGCAGCCCCGACAGTAGCTCCTACGAGCAGTACTTC. Translation: CASSPDSSSYEQYF. The chain is built from TRBV5-6 and TRBJ2-7; D possibly corresponds to TRBD1 (5 bases). The CDR3 covers 14 residues. Germline CDR1 SGHDT, CDR2 YYEEEE. Trimming took 4 bases from V and 0 from J, leaving 11 bases between them.

The V call is TRBV7-9, the J call TRBJ1-5; the D is unclear. Germline V gene lookup returns CDR1 SEHNR and CDR2 FQNEAQ (reference sequence). Trimming removed 2 bases at V and 5 bases at J, with 7 bases between. This CDR3 comprises 13 residues. CDR3 sequence: CASSLMGDQPQHF. The DNA of the CDR3 is TGTGCCAGCAGCTTAATGGGTGATCAGCCCCAGCATTTT. The entire variable domain, with the rest obtained from reference TRBV7-9 and TRBJ1-5, is as follows: DTGVSQNPRHKITKRGQNVTFRCDPISEHNRLYWYRQTLGQGPEFLTYFQNEAQLEKSRLLSDRFSAERPKGSFSTLEIQRTEQGDSAMYLCASSLMGDQPQHFGDGTRLSIL.

CDR3 loop: CASSQGQMNTEAFF. In DNA form, the CDR3 reads TGCGCCAGCAGCCAAGGACAGATGAACACTGAAGCTTTCTTT. The chain recombines TRBV4-1 with TRBJ1-1, with D tentatively TRBD1 (5 bases). V was shortened by 1 base and J by 0 bases, with 6 bases between the two germline ends. This CDR3 comprises 14 residues. From germline, CDR1 is MGHRA and CDR2 YSYEKL.